This TCR beta chain emerged from a study of tumor and adjacent non-tumor tissue in lung cancer. A modified ARM-PCR protocol with three rounds of nested PCR amplified TCRbeta. TCRdb passed the multiplex PCR reads through MiXCR, listing each CDR3 protein once. The sample includes roughly 66,000 distinct CDR3 sequences, around 73% of them seen just once. Looked up from germline, CDR1 is SGHKS and CDR2 is YYEKEE (reference sequence). Trimming shortened V by 0 bases and J by 4 bases, and 11 bases separated the two germline ends. The CDR3 totals 14 residues. This clonotype was counted a few times. This could be a read error, since a much larger clone is one nucleotide away. No cell sorting was done before RNA was extracted from the tissue.

The V call is TRBV5-5, the J call TRBJ2-7; D assignment may be TRBD1 or TRBD2 (5 bases each). Sequenced sample: lung tumor tissue. The source is a man in his sixties with non-small cell lung cancer. The CDR3: CASSLETWGYEQYF. CDR3 DNA sequence: TGTGCCAGCAGCTTGGAGACATGGGGGTACGAGCAGTACTTC.